These 21 T cell receptor beta chains share one sample of origin, sequenced in a study of graft-versus-host responses after intestinal transplantation. These receptors lack a known antigen. Some clones are missing from TCRdb's copy, which holds only in-frame ones; the method was immunoSEQ multiplex PCR. The table shows roughly 130,000 clones, with about 90% occurring only once. Sample: unstimulated CD4+ T cells sorted from spleen or lymph node cells, taken before intestinal transplant. Source of these receptors: a human donor who received an intestinal transplant.

The chain has TRBV11-1 and TRBJ2-7, with 8 bases matching TRBD1. This CDR3 spans 14 amino acids. Germline V gene lookup returns CDR1 SGHAT and CDR2 FQDESV (reference sequence). J gave up 3 bases and V 5 bases, and 6 bases lay outside the gene matches. CDR3: CASSPRTGSYEQYF. CDR3 DNA sequence: TGTGCCAGCAGCCCTCGGACAGGGAGCTACGAGCAGTACTTC.

This clone was counted a single time. This chain connects TRBV7-8 to TRBJ1-5; 8 bases are a match to TRBD1. V was pared by 4 bases and J by 3 bases, with 2 bases of the junction left unmatched. In germline, CDR1 is SGHVS, CDR2 FQNEAQ. The CDR3 spans 14 residues. The CDR3 loop reads CASSWDRFNQPQHF. In DNA, the CDR3 is TGTGCCAGCAGCTGGGACAGGTTCAATCAGCCCCAGCATTTT.

This chain uses TRBV14 with TRBJ1-6, with D possibly being TRBD1 (5 bases). CDR3 length equals 15 residues. V was cut by 0 bases and J by 9 bases, with 12 bases left in between. Germline loops: CDR1 SGHDN, CDR2 FVKESK. CDR3 protein: CASSQDWGRGSPLHF. Written as DNA, the CDR3 is TGTGCCAGCAGCCAAGATTGGGGAAGGGGTTCACCCCTCCACTTT.

V gene TRBV4-2 combines with J gene TRBJ2-7; D is uncertain. Trimming took 1 base from V and 0 from J, leaving 10 bases between them. The CDR3 runs 15 residues. Germline CDR1 reads LGHNA; CDR2 reads YNFKEQ. The CDR3 sequence: CASSQAVRSSYEQYF. The CDR3 DNA reads as TGTGCCAGCAGCCAAGCGGTCAGGAGCTCCTACGAGCAGTACTTC.

This chain links TRBV14 with TRBJ2-3; 14 bases are shared with TRBD2. In germline, CDR1 is SGHDN, CDR2 FVKESK. CDR3 length: 16 amino acids. With 4 bases clipped from V and 4 bases from J, the junction kept 4 bases outside the gene matches. CDR3 loop: CASSRRLAGGADTQYF. CDR3 DNA: TGTGCCAGCAGCCGCAGACTAGCGGGAGGGGCAGATACGCAGTATTTT.

This clone was seen a few times. The chain uses TRBV2 and TRBJ2-1; D gene unclear. The germline V gene encodes CDR1 SNHLY and CDR2 FYNNEI. V was cut by 2 bases and J by 15 bases, with 11 bases left in between. The CDR3 consists of 11 residues. CDR3 in amino acids: CASSETKQLFF. DNA of the CDR3: TGTGCCAGCAGTGAAACCAAGCAATTGTTCTTC. The variable domain in full, with the rest retrieved from reference TRBV2 and TRBJ2-1, is EPEVTQTPSHQVTQMGQEVILRCVPISNHLYFYWYRQILGQKVEFLVSFYNNEISEKSEIFDDQFSVERPDGSNFTLKIRSTKLEDSAMYFCASSETKQLFFGPGTRLTVL.

The chain carries TRBV14 and TRBJ2-5, with 7 nucleotides matching TRBD2. The J segment lost 11 bases and the V segment lost 0 bases, leaving 15 bases of the junction unmatched. Germline CDR1 is SGHDN and CDR2 is FVKESK. The CDR3 spans 16 residues. The chain's CDR3 is CASSQEIWGGRTSQYF. The CDR3 nucleotides are TGTGCCAGCAGCCAAGAGATTTGGGGAGGCCGGACTAGTCAGTACTTC.

The gene calls are TRBV28 and TRBJ2-3; 9 nucleotides line up with TRBD2. This CDR3 region has 15 residues. CDR1 MDHEN and CDR2 SYDVKM come from the germline V gene. The V and J ends lost 0 bases and 7 bases, in that order; junction bases with no gene match: 5. CDR3 amino acids: CASSLWREGPNTQYF. The CDR3 DNA follows: TGTGCCAGCAGTTTATGGCGGGAGGGCCCAAATACGCAGTATTTT.

The chain has TRBV9 and TRBJ2-2; possibly TRBD2 for D (6 bases). The V gene lost 0 bases and the J gene lost 1 base, with 10 bases spanning the gap. This CDR3 has 16 amino acids. Germline CDR1 SGDLS, CDR2 YYNGEE. This chain's CDR3 is CASSVVLGGNTGELFF. The CDR3 DNA follows: TGTGCCAGCAGCGTAGTACTGGGGGGGAACACCGGGGAGCTGTTTTTT.

The genes are TRBV6-1 and TRBJ1-5, with no clear D. The length of the CDR3 is 12 residues. Deletions cut 10 bases from V and 4 bases from J, with 11 bases between. CDR1 is MNHNS and CDR2 is SASEGT in the germline V gene. CDR3 DNA sequence: TGTGCCACCTCGCAGTATAATCAGCCCCAGCATTTT. Translated, it gives CATSQYNQPQHF.

V is TRBV7-2 and J is TRBJ1-5, with 7 bases fitting TRBD1. Germline CDR1 reads SGHTA; CDR2 reads FQGNSA. The CDR3 extends over 15 amino acids. After removal of 2 bases from V and 5 bases from J, the junction contained 6 bases not matched to a gene. This CDR3 is CASSLWSGGHQPQHF. Here the CDR3 DNA reads TGTGCCAGCAGCTTATGGTCAGGGGGACATCAGCCCCAGCATTTT.

The genes are TRBV5-4 and TRBJ2-3; 7 positions agree with TRBD2. Germline loops: CDR1 SGHNT, CDR2 YYREEE (reference sequence). The CDR3 length is 18 residues. V shed 5 bases and J 3 bases; nucleotides not matched to a gene: 18. The CDR3, as DNA: TGTGCCAGCAGTCCTCCTGGCACTAGCGAGGAGTGGACAGATACGCAGTATTTT. Its protein product is CASSPPGTSEEWTDTQYF.

The V and J genes are TRBV9 and TRBJ1-6; D is undetermined. Trimming took off 3 bases at V and 7 bases at J, with 14 bases between the two ends. Germline values: CDR1 SGDLS, CDR2 YYNGEE. The CDR3 spans 15 residues. The CDR3: CASSGGRLGNSPLHF. The CDR3 coding sequence is TGTGCCAGCAGCGGCGGGCGGTTGGGGAATTCACCCCTCCACTTT.

V and J are TRBV27 and TRBJ2-3; D perhaps matches TRBD2 (5 bases). CDR1 MNHEY and CDR2 SMNVEV come from the germline V gene (reference sequence). CDR3 length: 19 amino acids. V was shortened by 3 bases and J by 0 bases, with 22 bases between the two germline ends. CDR3 sequence reads: CASSFWYGSVSTSTDTQYF. The CDR3 region has the DNA TGTGCCAGCAGTTTTTGGTATGGTAGCGTTTCAACTAGCACAGATACGCAGTATTTT.

The count of this clone is one. V is TRBV19 and J is TRBJ2-1; D is possibly TRBD1 or TRBD2 (5 bases each). V lost 4 bases, J lost 2 bases, and 12 bases lay in between. Germline V lookup: CDR1 LNHDA, CDR2 SQIVND (reference sequence). This CDR3 has 15 residues. CDR3 protein: CASSNGRGAYNEQFF. The CDR3 nucleotides read TGTGCCAGTAGTAACGGGCGAGGGGCCTACAATGAGCAGTTCTTC. The complete variable domain, with remaining parts taken from reference TRBV19 and TRBJ2-1, reads DGGITQSPKYLFRKEGQNVTLSCEQNLNHDAMYWYRQDPGQGLRLIYYSQIVNDFQKGDIAEGYSVSREKKESFPLTVTSAQKNPTAFYLCASSNGRGAYNEQFFGPGTRLTVL.

The chain couples TRBV30 to TRBJ1-3, with a possible D match to TRBD1 (5 bases). Trimming pared 1 base from V and 0 bases from J, leaving 16 bases between. The germline V gene encodes CDR1 GTSNPN and CDR2 SVGIG (reference sequence). CDR3 length: 17 residues. This CDR3 is CAWSEGPGATSGNTIYF. DNA for the CDR3: TGTGCCTGGAGTGAAGGCCCCGGGGCAACCTCTGGAAACACCATATATTTT.

This chain links TRBV6-5 with TRBJ1-1, with D tentatively TRBD1 (6 bases). Deletions cut 3 bases from V and 5 bases from J, with 16 bases between. This CDR3 has 15 amino acids. CDR1 is MNHEY, CDR2 SVGAGI, per germline. CDR3 protein: CASSYARGRGTEAFF. The DNA of the CDR3 is TGTGCCAGCAGTTATGCGAGAGGGAGGGGGACTGAAGCTTTCTTT.

The chain links TRBV19 to TRBJ1-1, with D possibly being TRBD1 (5 bases). The CDR3 spans 15 residues. V lost 7 bases and J lost 0, with 15 bases in between. Germline values: CDR1 LNHDA, CDR2 SQIVND (reference sequence). CDR3 in DNA: TGTGCCAGTACCCTCTCCACAGGCTTGAACACTGAAGCTTTCTTT. It encodes CASTLSTGLNTEAFF. The full variable domain, completed using reference TRBV19 and TRBJ1-1, is DGGITQSPKYLFRKEGQNVTLSCEQNLNHDAMYWYRQDPGQGLRLIYYSQIVNDFQKGDIAEGYSVSREKKESFPLTVTSAQKNPTAFYLCASTLSTGLNTEAFFGQGTRLTVV.

This rearrangement joins TRBV6-6 to TRBJ1-1, with D possibly matching TRBD1 (6 bases). V shed 6 bases and J shed 2 bases, with 16 bases lying between them. Germline V gene lookup returns CDR1 MNHNY and CDR2 SVGAGI (reference sequence). The CDR3 runs to 15 residues. The CDR3, as DNA: TGTGCCAGCAGCCAATCCCGCAGGGGAAACACTGAAGCTTTCTTT. It is translated as CASSQSRRGNTEAFF.

This clone was counted a single time. V is TRBV29-1 and J is TRBJ2-3; 12 nucleotides line up with TRBD1. The J segment lost 1 base and the V segment lost 2 bases, leaving 10 bases of the junction unmatched. Germline loops: CDR1 SQVTM, CDR2 ANQGSEA. This CDR3 is built from 18 residues. In DNA form, the CDR3 reads TGCAGCGTTGAATCGGGGACAGGGGGCGCGGGGGGCACAGATACGCAGTATTTT. Amino acid sequence: CSVESGTGGAGGTDTQYF.

V usage is TRBV5-4 and J usage is TRBJ2-7; a weak D match, TRBD1 (7 bases). Per the germline V gene, CDR1 is SGHNT and CDR2 is YYREEE (reference sequence). The CDR3 sequence is 16 residues long. V was shortened by 4 bases and J by 3 bases, with 20 bases between the two germline ends. The CDR3 loop is CASSPRPGGGDYEQYF. CDR3 bases: TGTGCCAGCAGCCCCCGACCAGGGGGAGGAGACTACGAGCAGTACTTC. The complete variable domain, with remaining parts taken from reference TRBV5-4 and TRBJ2-7, reads ETGVTQSPTHLIKTRGQQVTLRCSSQSGHNTVSWYQQALGQGPQFIFQYYREEENGRGNFPPRFSGLQFPNYSSELNVNALELDDSALYLCASSPRPGGGDYEQYFGPGTRLTVT.